The entry below describes one TCR beta chain. Authors' analysis steps: For nucleated cells, counts were estimated from reference gene primer amplification. Profiled with immunoSEQ multiplex PCR; TCRdb holds only in-frame clones, not every one. V and J calls and clone size are those listed in that table; D and trimming were worked out from the DNA. The sample shows over 200,000 clones, around nine tenths of them seen only once. The sample originates from a study of blood T cell repertoires in COVID-19. Background on the study: Researchers got acute and convalescent COVID-19 samples from the United States, Italy and Spain. PBMCs, B-cell-depleted T cells, or T cells provided the cDNA or gDNA that made up the material.

The CDR3 runs 14 residues. From germline, CDR1 is SGHRS and CDR2 YFSETQ. The V and J ends lost 4 bases and 2 bases, in that order; junction bases with no gene match: 2. This clonotype was obtained from a woman in her sixties with acute or convalescent COVID-19. The chain combines TRBV5-1 with TRBJ2-7, with TRBD2 matching over 11 bases. Sequencing was carried out using peripheral blood. The CDR3 here is CASSGTSGTYEQYF. In DNA form, the CDR3 reads TGCGCCAGCAGCGGGACTAGCGGTACCTACGAGCAGTACTTC.